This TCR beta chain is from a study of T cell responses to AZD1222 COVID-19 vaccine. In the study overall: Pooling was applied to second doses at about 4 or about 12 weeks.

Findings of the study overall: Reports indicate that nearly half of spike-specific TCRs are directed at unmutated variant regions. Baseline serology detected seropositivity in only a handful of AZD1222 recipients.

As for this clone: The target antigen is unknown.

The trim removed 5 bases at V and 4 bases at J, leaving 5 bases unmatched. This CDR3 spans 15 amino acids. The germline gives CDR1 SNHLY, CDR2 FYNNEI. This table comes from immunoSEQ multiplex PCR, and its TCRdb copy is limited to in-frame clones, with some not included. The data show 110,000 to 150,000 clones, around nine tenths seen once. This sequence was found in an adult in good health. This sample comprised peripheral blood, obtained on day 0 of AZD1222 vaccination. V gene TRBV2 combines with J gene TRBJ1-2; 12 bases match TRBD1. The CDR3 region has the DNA TGTGCCAGCAGTCGGGACAGGGGGCGCGGCTATGGCTACACCTTC. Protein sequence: CASSRDRGRGYGYTF.